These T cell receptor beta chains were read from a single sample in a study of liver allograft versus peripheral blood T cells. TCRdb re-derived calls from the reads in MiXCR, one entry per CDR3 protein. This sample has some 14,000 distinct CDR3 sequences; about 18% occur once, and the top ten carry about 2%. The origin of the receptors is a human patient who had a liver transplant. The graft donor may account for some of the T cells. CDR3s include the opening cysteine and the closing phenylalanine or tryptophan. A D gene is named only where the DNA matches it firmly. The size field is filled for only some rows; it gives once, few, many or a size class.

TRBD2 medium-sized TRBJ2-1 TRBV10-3 TGTGCCATCAGGTTGACTAGCGGGGACAATGAGCAGTTCTTC CAIRLTSGDNEQFF
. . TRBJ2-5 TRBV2 TGTGCCAGCAGCGAAATTGAAGAGACCCAGTACTTC CASSEIEETQYF
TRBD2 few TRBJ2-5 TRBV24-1 TGTGCCACGATCGTCCGACTAGCGGGGGAGACCCAGTACTTC CATIVRLAGETQYF
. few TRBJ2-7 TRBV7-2 TGTGCCAGCACCCCGCCCAGGGCCTCCTCCTACGAGCAGTACTTC CASTPPRASSYEQYF
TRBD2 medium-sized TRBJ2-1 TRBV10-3 TGTGCCATCAGGAGCGGGAGTTCAAACAATGAGCAGTTCTTC CAIRSGSSNNEQFF
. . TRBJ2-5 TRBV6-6 TGTGCCAGCAGCATTCCGGGGAAACAAGAGACCCAGTACTTC CASSIPGKQETQYF
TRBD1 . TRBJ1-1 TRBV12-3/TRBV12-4 TGTGCCAGCAGCCTTGGGACAGGGAAAGGGACTGAAGCTTTCTTT CASSLGTGKGTEAFF
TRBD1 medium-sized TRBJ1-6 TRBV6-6 TGTGCCAGCGGACAGGGGTATAATTCACCCCTCCACTTT CASGQGYNSPLHF
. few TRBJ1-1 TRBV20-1 TGCAGTGCCCGATCTCTGGCCGGGGGGGACACTGAAGCTTTCTTT CSARSLAGGDTEAFF
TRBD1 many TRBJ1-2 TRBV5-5 TGTGCCAGCAGGTGGGGAGGGGGCGAAGGCTACACCTTC CASRWGGGEGYTF
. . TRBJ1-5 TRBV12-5 TGTGCTAGTGGTTTGGGCTCACTTGAGCCCCAGCATTTT CASGLGSLEPQHF
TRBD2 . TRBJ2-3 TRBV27 TGTGCCAGCAGTGGGGAGGGACTAGCTTCAGATACGCAGTATTTT CASSGEGLASDTQYF
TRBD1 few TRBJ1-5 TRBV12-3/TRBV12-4 TGTGCCAGCACCTCAGGGGGGTATCAGCCCCAGCATTTT CASTSGGYQPQHF
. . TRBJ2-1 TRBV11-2 TGTGCCAGCAGCTCGAAAGACAGGTGGGATGAGCAGTTCTTC CASSSKDRWDEQFF
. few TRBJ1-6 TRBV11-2 TGTGCCAGCAGCTTAGAGGCGCACGGTTCACCCCTCCACTTT CASSLEAHGSPLHF
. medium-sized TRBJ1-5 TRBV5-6 TGTGCCAGCAGCTTGGGGCAGGGGAGCAATCAGCCCCAGCATTTT CASSLGQGSNQPQHF
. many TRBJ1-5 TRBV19 TGTGCCAGTAGTATTCTGGGTGGCAATCAGCCCCAGCATTTT CASSILGGNQPQHF
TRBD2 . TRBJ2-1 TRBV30 TGTGCCTGGAGTGTCTCACTAGCGAATGAGCAGTTCTTC CAWSVSLANEQFF
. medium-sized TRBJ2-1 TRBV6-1 TGTGCCAGCAGTTTCACGGGGGCGGCGAACAATGAGCAGTTCTTC CASSFTGAANNEQFF
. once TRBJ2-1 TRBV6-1 TGTGCCAGCAGTACCGGGCCCTGGGGTGAGCAGTTCTTC CASSTGPWGEQFF
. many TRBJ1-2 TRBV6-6 TGTGCCAGCAGTTCCCACAGGGACGGCTACACCTTC CASSSHRDGYTF
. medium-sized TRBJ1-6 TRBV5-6 TGTGCCAGCAGCACACGGGGTCAGGGCAGCAGAAGCTCCTATAATTCACCCCTCCACTTT CASSTRGQGSRSSYNSPLHF
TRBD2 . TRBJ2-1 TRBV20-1 TGCAGTGCTAGAGTGGGGGGGGGGGGCTCCTACAATGAGCAGTTCTTC CSARVGGGGSYNEQFF
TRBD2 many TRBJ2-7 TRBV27 TGTGCCAGCAGTCTCGGGGTAGCGGGAAAGCACTACGAGCAGTACTTC CASSLGVAGKHYEQYF
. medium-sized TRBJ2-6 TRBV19 TGTGCCCCAACCCAAGGGGCTGGGGCCAACGTCCTGACTTTC CAPTQGAGANVLTF
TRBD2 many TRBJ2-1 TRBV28 TGTGCCAGCAGTTTATGGGGAGGGGCTCATGAGCAGTTCTTC CASSLWGGAHEQFF
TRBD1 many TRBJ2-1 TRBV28 TGTGCCAGCAGTCCCCCCGACACTTATCAGGGGGCCGTGTACAATGAGCAGTTCTTC CASSPPDTYQGAVYNEQFF
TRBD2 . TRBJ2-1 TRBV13 TGTGCCAGCAGCCGCGGAGGACTAGCGGGAGGAAGAGGCTACAATGAGCAGTTCTTC CASSRGGLAGGRGYNEQFF
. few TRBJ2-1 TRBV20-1 TGCAGTGCTTTTCTACGGCAGAATAACAATGAGCAGTTCTTC CSAFLRQNNNEQFF
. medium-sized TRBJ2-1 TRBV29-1 TGCAGCGTTGTAGGGTGGTTGGATGAGCAGTTCTTC CSVVGWLDEQFF
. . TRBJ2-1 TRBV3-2 TGTGCCAGCAGCCAAGATGGGGGCTACAATGAGCAGTTCTTC CASSQDGGYNEQFF
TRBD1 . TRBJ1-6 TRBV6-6 TGTGCCAGCAGTGCCCCGGGACAGGGGAATTCACCCCTCCACTTT CASSAPGQGNSPLHF
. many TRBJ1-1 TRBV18 TGTGCCAGCTCACCCTCAGGGAAAGGGTCTGAAGCTTTCTTT CASSPSGKGSEAFF
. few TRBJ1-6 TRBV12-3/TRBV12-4 TGTGCCAGCAGTTGGGGACACCTCCTTTATTCACCCCTCCACTTT CASSWGHLLYSPLHF
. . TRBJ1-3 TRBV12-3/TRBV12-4 TGTGCCAGCAGTCTTTACGGGGGCCGGGGGGACACCATATATTTT CASSLYGGRGDTIYF
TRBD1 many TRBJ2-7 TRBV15 TGTGCCACCAGCACATCCGGGACAGGGGGCTACGAGCAGTACTTC CATSTSGTGGYEQYF
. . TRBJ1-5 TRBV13 TGTGCCAGCAGTCGGGGGCCGGGGCAGCCCCAGCATTTT CASSRGPGQPQHF
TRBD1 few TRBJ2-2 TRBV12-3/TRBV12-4 TGTGCCAGCAGCCGTCGGGACAGGTCGACCGGGGAGCTGTTTTTT CASSRRDRSTGELFF
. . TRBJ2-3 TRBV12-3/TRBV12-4 TGTGCCAGCAGTTTAATATCAGATACGCAGTATTTT CASSLISDTQYF
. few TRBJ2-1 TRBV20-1 TGCAGTGCTAGTAGAGGGTCCTCCTACAATGAGCAGTTCTTC CSASRGSSYNEQFF
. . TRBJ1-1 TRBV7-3 TGTGCCAGCAGCTTAGGGGGGTTGAACACTGAAGCTTTCTTT CASSLGGLNTEAFF
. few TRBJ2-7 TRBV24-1 TGTGCCACCAGTGATTTGTACGAGCAGTACTTC CATSDLYEQYF
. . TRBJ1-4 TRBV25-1 TGTGCCAGCAGGGGAGTTGGGGACACAAATGAAAAACTGTTTTTT CASRGVGDTNEKLFF
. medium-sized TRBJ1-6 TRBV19 TGTGCCAGTAGTACAGGGAGCTCCTATAATTCACCCCTCCACTTT CASSTGSSYNSPLHF
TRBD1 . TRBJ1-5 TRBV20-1 TGCAGTGCTAGAGCCGAGACAGGGGGGGATCAGCCCCAGCATTTT CSARAETGGDQPQHF
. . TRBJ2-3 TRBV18 TGTGCCAGCTCACCACAAGGAGGGGCAGTCACAGATACGCAGTATTTT CASSPQGGAVTDTQYF
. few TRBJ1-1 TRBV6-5 TGTGCCAGCAGTTATTCAGGGCCCCTTGGAGCTTTCTTT CASSYSGPLGAFF
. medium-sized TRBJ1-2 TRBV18 TGTGCCAGCTCACGGGACACCGGGAACTATGGCTACACCTTC CASSRDTGNYGYTF
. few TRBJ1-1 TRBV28 TGTGCCAGCAGTCCTCTGGGTATTTACAGGGTCACTGAAGCTTTCTTT CASSPLGIYRVTEAFF
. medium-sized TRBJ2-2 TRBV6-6 TGTGCCGCCGGCGGGGAGCTGTTTTTT CAAGGELFF
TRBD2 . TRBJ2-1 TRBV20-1 TGCAGTTATAGCGGGGGGCGATACTCCTACAATGAGCAGTTCTTC CSYSGGRYSYNEQFF
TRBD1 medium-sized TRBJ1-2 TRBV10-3 TGTGCCATCAGCGAGGGACAGTTCTATGGCTACACCTTC CAISEGQFYGYTF
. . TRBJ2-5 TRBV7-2 TGTGCCAGCCGTTCCCAAGAGACCCAGTACTTC CASRSQETQYF
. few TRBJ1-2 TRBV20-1 TGCAGTGCTAGTCTCTCCGACAGGAACTATGGCTACACCTTC CSASLSDRNYGYTF
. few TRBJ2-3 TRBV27 TGTGCCAGCAGTCCTCTTTTGGTGCTCACAGATACGCAGTATTTT CASSPLLVLTDTQYF
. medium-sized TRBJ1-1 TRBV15 TGTGCCACCAGCAGAGATAAAGTGAACACTGAAGCTTTCTTT CATSRDKVNTEAFF
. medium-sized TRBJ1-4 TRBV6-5 TGTGCCAGCAGTTACTCCCGGGGGGAAAAACTGTTTTTT CASSYSRGEKLFF
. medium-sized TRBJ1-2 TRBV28 TGTGCCAGCAGTTTAAGGACGGGGGGTTATGGCTACACCTTC CASSLRTGGYGYTF